These T cell receptor beta chains were read from a single sample in a study of Ad26.COV2.S vaccination and SARS-CoV-2 variants. Assay: immunoSEQ multiplex PCR; the TCRdb copy retains only in-frame clones and omits some. The sample includes about 250,000 clones, 70% to 90% seen only once; the top ten take over 2.5%. The source was peripheral blood, collected in a trial of Ad26.COV2.S vaccine versus placebo. The source of these receptors is a person aged 18-65 years who received the Ad26.COV2.S COVID-19 vaccine or a placebo. CDR3s include the opening cysteine and the closing phenylalanine or tryptophan. Fields, in order: clone size, V gene, J gene, D gene, CDR3 DNA, CDR3 protein. The D gene is left open where the match is weak. Size is stated for part of the rows, as once, few or many counts, or as a class when the clone is expanded.

-,TRBV5-1,TRBJ2-2,TRBD1,TGCGCCAGCAGCTTGGACCCCCAGGGGGCCGGGGAGCTGTTTTTT,CASSLDPQGAGELFF
-,TRBV4-1,TRBJ1-2,TRBD1,TGCGCCAGCAGCCAGGGACAGGGGAAGGTTGGCTACACCTTC,CASSQGQGKVGYTF
-,TRBV2,TRBJ1-1,-,TGTGCCAGCAGTGGTTCCACGAACACTGAAGCTTTCTTT,CASSGSTNTEAFF
-,TRBV5-8,TRBJ2-3,-,TGTGCCAGCAGCTTGGGAGGGAGTGCCACAGATACGCAGTATTTT,CASSLGGSATDTQYF
-,TRBV5-1,TRBJ1-4,TRBD1,TGCGCCAGCAGCCCCCGAGGGCGGGGGACAGCTAATGAAAAACTGTTTTTT,CASSPRGRGTANEKLFF
-,TRBV5-1,TRBJ1-1,-,TGCGCCAGCAGCTTGGGTACGGGTGGAACTGAAGCTTTCTTT,CASSLGTGGTEAFF
many,TRBV5-6,TRBJ1-5,-,TGTGCCAGCAGCCGTTCAAGCAATCAGCCCCAGCATTTT,CASSRSSNQPQHF
once,TRBV4-1,TRBJ1-5,TRBD1,TGCGCCAGCAGCCAAAAAATAGGGACAGGGGCCGTTTATAGCAATCAGCCCCAGCATTTT,CASSQKIGTGAVYSNQPQHF
-,TRBV6-5,TRBJ2-2,-,TGTGCCAGCAGTCGGGGACCGACTAACACCGGGGAGCTGTTTTTT,CASSRGPTNTGELFF
-,TRBV4-1,TRBJ1-1,-,TGCGCCAGCAGCCAAGTGACTTGGGGCATGAACACTGAAGCTTTCTTT,CASSQVTWGMNTEAFF
-,TRBV6-2/TRBV6-3,TRBJ2-7,-,TGTGCCAGCAGTTACTTCGGGAGCACCTACGAGCAGTACTTC,CASSYFGSTYEQYF
-,TRBV29-1,TRBJ2-7,-,TGCAGCGTGCGGATAGGACTCTCGTCCTACGAGCAGTACTTC,CSVRIGLSSYEQYF
-,TRBV2,TRBJ2-1,-,TGTGCCAGCATGGCTAGCGTCTACAATGAGCAGTTCTTC,CASMASVYNEQFF
-,TRBV3-1/TRBV3-2,TRBJ1-4,-,TGTGCCAGCAGCCTACAGGGAAGTAATGAAAAACTGTTTTTT,CASSLQGSNEKLFF
-,TRBV9,TRBJ2-7,-,TGTGCCAGCAGCGTAGGGACGGGGAGCTCCTACGAGCAGTACTTC,CASSVGTGSSYEQYF
once,TRBV5-8,TRBJ2-7,-,TGTGCCAGCAGCTGGAACTGGGGGTCCGAGCAGTACTTC,CASSWNWGSEQYF
once,TRBV4-2,TRBJ2-3,-,TGTGCCAGCAGCCAAGATCATCGGGGAATCACAGATACGCAGTATTTT,CASSQDHRGITDTQYF
-,TRBV5-4,TRBJ2-7,TRBD1,TGTGCCAGCAGCTGGACAGGCGGACCCCCCTACGAGCAGTACTTC,CASSWTGGPPYEQYF
-,TRBV30,TRBJ2-7,TRBD1,TGTGCCTGTAACCCGGGACAGGGGACTAAGCAGTACTTC,CACNPGQGTKQYF
-,TRBV3-1/TRBV3-2,TRBJ1-2,TRBD1,TGTGCCAGCAGCCTCAGACCGGGACAGGGGGTTAACTATGGCTACACCTTC,CASSLRPGQGVNYGYTF